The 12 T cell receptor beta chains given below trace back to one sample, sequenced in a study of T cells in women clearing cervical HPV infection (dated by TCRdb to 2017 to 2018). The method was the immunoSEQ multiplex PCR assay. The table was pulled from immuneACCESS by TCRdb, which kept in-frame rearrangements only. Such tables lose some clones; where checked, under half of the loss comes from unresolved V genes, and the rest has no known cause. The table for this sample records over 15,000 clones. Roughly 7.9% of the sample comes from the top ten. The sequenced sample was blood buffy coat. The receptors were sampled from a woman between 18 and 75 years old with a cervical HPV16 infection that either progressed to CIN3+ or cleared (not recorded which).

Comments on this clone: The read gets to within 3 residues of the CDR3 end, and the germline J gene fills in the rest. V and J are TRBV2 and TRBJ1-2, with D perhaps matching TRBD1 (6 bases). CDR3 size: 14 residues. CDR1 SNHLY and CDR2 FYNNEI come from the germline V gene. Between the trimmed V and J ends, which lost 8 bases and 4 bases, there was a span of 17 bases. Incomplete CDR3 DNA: TGTGCCAGCGTTCGACAGGACCTATTCTATGGC. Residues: CASVRQDLFYG. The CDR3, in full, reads CASVRQDLFYGYTF.

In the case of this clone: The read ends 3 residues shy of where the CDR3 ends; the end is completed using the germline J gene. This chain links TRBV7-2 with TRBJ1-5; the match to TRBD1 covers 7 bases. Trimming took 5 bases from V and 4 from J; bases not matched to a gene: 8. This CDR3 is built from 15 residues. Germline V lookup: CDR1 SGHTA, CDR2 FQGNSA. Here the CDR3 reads CASSPEGTVNQPQHF. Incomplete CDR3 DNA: TGTGCCAGCAGCCCTGAGGGGACAGTTAATCAGCCC.

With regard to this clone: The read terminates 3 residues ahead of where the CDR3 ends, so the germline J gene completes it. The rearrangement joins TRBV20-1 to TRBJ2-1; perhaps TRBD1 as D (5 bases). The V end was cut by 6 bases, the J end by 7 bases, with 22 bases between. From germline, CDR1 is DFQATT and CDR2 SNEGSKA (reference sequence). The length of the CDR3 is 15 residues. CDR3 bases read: TGCAGTGCCCTCCACGCTTCCAGGGCAGAAAATGAG. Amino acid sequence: CSALHASRAENE. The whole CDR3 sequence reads CSALHASRAENEQFF.

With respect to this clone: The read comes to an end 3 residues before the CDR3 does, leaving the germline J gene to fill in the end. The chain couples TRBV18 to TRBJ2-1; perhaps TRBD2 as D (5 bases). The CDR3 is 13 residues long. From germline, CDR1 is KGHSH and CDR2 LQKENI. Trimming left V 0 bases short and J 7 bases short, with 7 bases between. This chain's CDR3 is CASSPPVANEQFF. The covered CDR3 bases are TGTGCCAGCTCACCACCCGTAGCGAATGAG.

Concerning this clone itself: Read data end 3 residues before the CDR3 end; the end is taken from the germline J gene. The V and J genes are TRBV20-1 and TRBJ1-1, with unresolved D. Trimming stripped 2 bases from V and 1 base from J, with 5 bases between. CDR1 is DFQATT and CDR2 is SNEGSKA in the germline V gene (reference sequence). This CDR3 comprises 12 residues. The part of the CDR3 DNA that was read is TGCAGTGCTAGACGACAGAACACTGAA. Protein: CSARRQNTE. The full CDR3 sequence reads CSARRQNTEAFF.

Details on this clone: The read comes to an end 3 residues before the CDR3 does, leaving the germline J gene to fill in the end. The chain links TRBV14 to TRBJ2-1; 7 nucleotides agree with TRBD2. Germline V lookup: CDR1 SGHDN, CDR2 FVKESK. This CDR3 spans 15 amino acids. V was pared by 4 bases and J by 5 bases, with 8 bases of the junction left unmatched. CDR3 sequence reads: CASSPLAEINNEQFF. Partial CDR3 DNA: TGTGCCAGCAGCCCGCTAGCGGAGATAAACAATGAG.

Partial CDR3 DNA: TGTGCCAGCAGCCCAGGACAGGGGAGTAATCAGCCC. Translated, it gives CASSPGQGSNQP. The whole CDR3 is CASSPGQGSNQPQHF. The chain combines TRBV7-9 with TRBJ1-5; 9 bases fit TRBD1. The CDR3 is cut off 3 residues early in the read; its end comes from the germline J gene. There are 15 residues in the CDR3. V dropped 5 bases and J dropped 4; count of bases not matched to a gene: 6. Germline CDR1 and CDR2: SEHNR and FQNEAQ (reference sequence). Variable domain in full (rest from reference TRBV7-9 and TRBJ1-5): DTGVSQNPRHKITKRGQNVTFRCDPISEHNRLYWYRQTLGQGPEFLTYFQNEAQLEKSRLLSDRFSAERPKGSFSTLEIQRTEQGDSAMYLCASSPGQGSNQPQHFGDGTRLSIL.

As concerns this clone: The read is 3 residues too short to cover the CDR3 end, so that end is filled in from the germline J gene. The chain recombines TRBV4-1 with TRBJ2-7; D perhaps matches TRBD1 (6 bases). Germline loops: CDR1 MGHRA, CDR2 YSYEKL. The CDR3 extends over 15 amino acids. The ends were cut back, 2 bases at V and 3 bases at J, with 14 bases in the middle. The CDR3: CASSQPIQGIYEQYF. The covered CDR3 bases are TGCGCCAGCAGCCAACCCATCCAGGGGATCTACGAG.

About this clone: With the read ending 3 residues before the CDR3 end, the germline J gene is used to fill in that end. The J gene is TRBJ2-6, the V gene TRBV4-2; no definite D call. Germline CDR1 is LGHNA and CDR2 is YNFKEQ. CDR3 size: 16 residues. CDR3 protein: CASSQEPNGKRRVLTF. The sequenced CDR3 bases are TGTGCCAGCAGCCAAGAGCCGAATGGCAAGAGGCGGGTC.

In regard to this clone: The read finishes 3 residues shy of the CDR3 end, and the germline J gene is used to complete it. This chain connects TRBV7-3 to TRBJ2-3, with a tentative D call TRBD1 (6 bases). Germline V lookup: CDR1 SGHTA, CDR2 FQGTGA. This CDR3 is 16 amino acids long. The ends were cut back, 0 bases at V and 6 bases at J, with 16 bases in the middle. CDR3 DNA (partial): TGTGCCAGCAGCTTAACACCGGCACAGGGTGAGGATACG. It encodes CASSLTPAQGEDT. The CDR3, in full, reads CASSLTPAQGEDTQYF.

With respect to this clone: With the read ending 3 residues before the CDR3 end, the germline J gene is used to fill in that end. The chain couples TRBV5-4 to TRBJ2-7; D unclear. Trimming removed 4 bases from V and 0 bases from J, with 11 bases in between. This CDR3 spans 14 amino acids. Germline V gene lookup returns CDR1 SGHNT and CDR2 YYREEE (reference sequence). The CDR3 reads CASSPNRYSYEQYF. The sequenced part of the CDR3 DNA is TGTGCCAGCAGCCCAAATAGATACTCCTACGAG.

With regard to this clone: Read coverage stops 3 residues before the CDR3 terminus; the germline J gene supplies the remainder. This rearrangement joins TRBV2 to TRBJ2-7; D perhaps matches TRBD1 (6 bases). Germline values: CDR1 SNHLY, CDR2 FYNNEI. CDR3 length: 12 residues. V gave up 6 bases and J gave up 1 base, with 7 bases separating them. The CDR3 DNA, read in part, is TGTGCCAGCAGAACAGGGTCCTACGAG. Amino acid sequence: CASRTGSYE. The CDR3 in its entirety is CASRTGSYEQYF.